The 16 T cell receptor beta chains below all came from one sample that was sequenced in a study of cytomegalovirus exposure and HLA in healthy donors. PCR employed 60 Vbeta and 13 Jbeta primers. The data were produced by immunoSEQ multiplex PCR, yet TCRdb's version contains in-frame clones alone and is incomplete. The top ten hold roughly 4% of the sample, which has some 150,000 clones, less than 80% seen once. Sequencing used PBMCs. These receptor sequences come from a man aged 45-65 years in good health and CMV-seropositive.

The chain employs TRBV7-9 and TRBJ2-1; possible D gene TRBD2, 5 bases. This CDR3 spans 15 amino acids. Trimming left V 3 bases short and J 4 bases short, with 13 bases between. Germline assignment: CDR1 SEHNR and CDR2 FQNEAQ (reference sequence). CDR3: CASSFGVPAYNEQFF. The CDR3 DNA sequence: TGTGCCAGCAGCTTCGGGGTTCCCGCTTACAATGAGCAGTTCTTC.

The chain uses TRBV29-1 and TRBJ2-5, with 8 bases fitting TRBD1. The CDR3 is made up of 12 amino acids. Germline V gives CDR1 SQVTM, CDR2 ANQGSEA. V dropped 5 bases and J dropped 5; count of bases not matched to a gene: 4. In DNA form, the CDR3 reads TGCAGCGTTACAGGGGGACGGGAGACCCAGTACTTC. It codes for CSVTGGRETQYF.

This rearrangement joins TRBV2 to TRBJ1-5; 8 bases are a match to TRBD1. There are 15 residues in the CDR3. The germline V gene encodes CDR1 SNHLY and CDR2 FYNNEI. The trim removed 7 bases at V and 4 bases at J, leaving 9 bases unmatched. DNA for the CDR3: TGTGCCAGCACCCCCGCCCGGGACAGGAATCAGCCCCAGCATTTT. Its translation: CASTPARDRNQPQHF.

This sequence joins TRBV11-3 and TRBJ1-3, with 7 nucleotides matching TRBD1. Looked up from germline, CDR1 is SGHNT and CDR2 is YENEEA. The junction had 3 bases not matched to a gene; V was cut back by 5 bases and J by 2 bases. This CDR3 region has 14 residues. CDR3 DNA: TGTGCCAGCAGCCTGACAGGGCCTGGAAACACCATATATTTT. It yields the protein CASSLTGPGNTIYF.

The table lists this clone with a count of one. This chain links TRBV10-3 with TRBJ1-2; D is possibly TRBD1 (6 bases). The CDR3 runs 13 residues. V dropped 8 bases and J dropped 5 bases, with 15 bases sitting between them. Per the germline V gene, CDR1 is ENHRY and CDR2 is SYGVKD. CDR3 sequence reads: CAIRVDSSYGYTF. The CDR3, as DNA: TGTGCCATCCGCGTGGACAGCTCTTATGGCTACACCTTC.

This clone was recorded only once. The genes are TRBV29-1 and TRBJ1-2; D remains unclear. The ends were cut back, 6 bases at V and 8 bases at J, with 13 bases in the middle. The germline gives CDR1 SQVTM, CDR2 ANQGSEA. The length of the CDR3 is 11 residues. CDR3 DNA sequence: TGCAGCGTAGAGAGAAGTCTCGGCTACACCTTC. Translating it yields CSVERSLGYTF.

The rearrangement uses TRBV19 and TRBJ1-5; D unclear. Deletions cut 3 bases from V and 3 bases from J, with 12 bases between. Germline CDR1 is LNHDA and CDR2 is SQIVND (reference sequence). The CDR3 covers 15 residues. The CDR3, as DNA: TGTGCCAGTAGTATTTTGAGACAAACCAATCAGCCCCAGCATTTT. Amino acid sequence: CASSILRQTNQPQHF.

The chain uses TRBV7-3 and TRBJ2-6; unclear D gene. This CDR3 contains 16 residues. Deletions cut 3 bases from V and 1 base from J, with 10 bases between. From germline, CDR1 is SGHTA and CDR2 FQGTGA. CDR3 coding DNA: TGTGCCAGCAGCTTTTTAACCACATCTGGGGCCAACGTCCTGACTTTC. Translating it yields CASSFLTTSGANVLTF.

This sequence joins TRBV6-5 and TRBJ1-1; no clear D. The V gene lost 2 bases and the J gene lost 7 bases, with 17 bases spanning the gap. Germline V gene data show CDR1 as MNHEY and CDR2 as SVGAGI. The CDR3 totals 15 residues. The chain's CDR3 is CASSYGPEGDREAFF. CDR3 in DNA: TGTGCCAGCAGTTACGGGCCAGAGGGAGACCGTGAAGCTTTCTTT.

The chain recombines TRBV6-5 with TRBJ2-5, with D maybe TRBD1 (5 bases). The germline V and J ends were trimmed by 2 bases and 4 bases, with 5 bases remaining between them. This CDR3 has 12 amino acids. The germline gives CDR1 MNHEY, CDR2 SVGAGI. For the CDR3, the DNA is TGTGCCAGCAGTTACAGGGGAGAGACCCAGTACTTC. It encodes CASSYRGETQYF.

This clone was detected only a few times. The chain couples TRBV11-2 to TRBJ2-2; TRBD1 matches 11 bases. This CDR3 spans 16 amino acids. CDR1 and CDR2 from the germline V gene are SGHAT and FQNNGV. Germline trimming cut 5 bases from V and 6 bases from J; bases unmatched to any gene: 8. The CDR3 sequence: CASSNRDRGFAGELFF. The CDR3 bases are TGTGCCAGCAGCAACCGGGACAGGGGGTTTGCCGGGGAGCTGTTTTTT.

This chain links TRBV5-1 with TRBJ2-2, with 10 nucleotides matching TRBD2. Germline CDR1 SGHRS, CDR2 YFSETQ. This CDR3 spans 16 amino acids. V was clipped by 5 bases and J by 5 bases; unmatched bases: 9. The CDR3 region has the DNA TGCGCCAGCAGACCCGGACTAGCGGCCTCTACCGGGGAGCTGTTTTTT. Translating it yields CASRPGLAASTGELFF.

Here the CDR3 reads CASSDSGLAGVEQFF. CDR3 coding DNA: TGTGCCAGCAGTGACTCGGGACTAGCGGGAGTAGAGCAGTTCTTC. V gene TRBV6-4 combines with J gene TRBJ2-1; 14 nucleotides match TRBD2. Germline V gives CDR1 MRHNA, CDR2 SNTAGT. There are 15 residues in the CDR3. Losses at the gene ends were 0 bases for V and 10 bases for J; bases not matched to a gene: 2.

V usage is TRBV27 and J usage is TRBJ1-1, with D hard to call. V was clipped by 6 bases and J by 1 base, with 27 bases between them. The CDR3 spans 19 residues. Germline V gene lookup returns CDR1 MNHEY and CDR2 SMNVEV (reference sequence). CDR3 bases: TGTGCCAGCAGCAAGTTGAGTGGTTACCTCCTCACCAAGAACACTGAAGCTTTCTTT. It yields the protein CASSKLSGYLLTKNTEAFF.

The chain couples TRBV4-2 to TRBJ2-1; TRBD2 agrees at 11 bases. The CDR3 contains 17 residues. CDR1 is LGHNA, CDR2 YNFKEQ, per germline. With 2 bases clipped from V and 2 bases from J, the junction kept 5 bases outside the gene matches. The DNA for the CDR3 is TGTGCCAGCAGCCAACAACTAGCGGGAGCTGCCTACAATGAGCAGTTCTTC. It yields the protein CASSQQLAGAAYNEQFF.

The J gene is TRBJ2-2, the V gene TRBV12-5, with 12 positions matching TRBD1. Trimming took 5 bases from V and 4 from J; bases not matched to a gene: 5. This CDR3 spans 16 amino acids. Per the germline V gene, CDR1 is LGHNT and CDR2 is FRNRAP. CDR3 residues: CASGRGDRGPTGELFF. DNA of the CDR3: TGTGCTAGTGGTCGCGGGGACAGGGGGCCCACCGGGGAGCTGTTTTTT.